This T cell receptor beta chain was observed in a study of response to subunit inactivated influenza vaccine. Study outcomes and limitations: The authors suggested that every seasonal influenza vaccination recruits few new T cells.

TCRdb processed the RT-PCR reads anew with MiXCR; each CDR3 protein has one entry. The sample consists of about 780,000 distinct CDR3 sequences, about 18% of them appearing once. This CDR3 spans 15 amino acids. Germline V lookup: CDR1 MDHEN, CDR2 SYDVKM. V lost 6 bases, J lost 2 bases, and 14 bases lay in between. Turning to this clonotype: Its specificity is not known.

The chain couples TRBV28 to TRBJ2-1, with D unclear. The source is a man between 45 and 60 years old who received an inactivated influenza vaccine. The sequenced sample was PBMCs from blood, obtained 5 days after vaccination. The CDR3 reads CASRRYGYAYNEQFF. The DNA for the CDR3 is TGTGCCAGCAGACGGTACGGGTATGCCTACAATGAGCAGTTCTTC.